The 17 T cell receptor beta chains presented below share a single source sample, sequenced in a study of T cell clusters in autoimmune cytopenias. TRB amplification used roughly 250 ng of peripheral blood genomic DNA. Multiplex touch-down PCR amplified TRB using TRB-A and TRB-B pools in one tube. TCRdb re-analyzed the multiplex PCR reads; it lists each CDR3 protein once, without DNA. Its table lists about 5,000 distinct CDR3 sequences. These same data were also listed under a study on T cell repertoires in aging, cancer and after chemotherapy.

The sample consisted of peripheral blood. These receptors all come from a human donor in good health.

This chain joins TRBV5-1 and TRBJ2-7; TCRdb indicates TRBD1, and absent DNA this call remains unverified. This CDR3 contains 14 residues. CDR1 is SGHRS, CDR2 YFSETQ, per germline. The CDR3 region is CASSLQDGLYEQYF. The complete variable domain, with remaining parts taken from reference TRBV5-1 and TRBJ2-7, reads KAGVTQTPRYLIKTRGQQVTLSCSPISGHRSVSWYQQTPGQGLQFLFEYFSETQRNKGNFPGRFSGRQFSNSRSEMNVSTLELGDSALYLCASSLQDGLYEQYFGPGTRLTVT.

This clonotype ranks as medium-sized in terms of frequency. This chain joins TRBV6-5 and TRBJ2-7; TCRdb designates TRBD1, a call that cannot be tested without DNA. Germline assignment: CDR1 MNHEY and CDR2 SVGAGI. The CDR3 totals 13 residues. The CDR3 is CAISRGAGYEQYF.

Measured by frequency, this clonotype is medium-sized (0.01 to 0.1%). The chain has TRBV19 and TRBJ2-1; TCRdb outputs TRBD1, but without DNA this stays unchecked. CDR3 length: 16 residues. Germline V CDR1 and CDR2: LNHDA, SQIVND (reference sequence). The CDR3 is CASSSPQTGPYNEQFF.

By frequency, this clonotype registers medium-sized. The CDR3 sequence: CASSPRGAGYEQYF. The chain joins TRBV7-9 to TRBJ2-7; TCRdb reports TRBD2, a call that lacks DNA to check it against. The germline V gene encodes CDR1 SEHNR and CDR2 FQNEAQ (reference sequence). This CDR3 has 14 residues.

V is TRBV14 and J is TRBJ2-7; TCRdb's D call, TRBD1, is unchecked because there is no DNA. Germline V gives CDR1 SGHDN, CDR2 FVKESK. This CDR3 contains 15 residues. The CDR3 is CASSRPGQGVEEQYF.

This chain joins TRBV5-4 and TRBJ2-4; the TCRdb D gene call, TRBD1, has no DNA to confirm it. Germline CDR1 is SGHNT and CDR2 is YYREEE (reference sequence). The CDR3 runs 18 residues. The CDR3: CASSREARGGVSKNIQYF.

This chain connects TRBV20-1 to TRBJ1-4; TCRdb designates TRBD1, a call that cannot be tested without DNA. CDR3 length equals 15 residues. Germline CDR1 reads DFQATT; CDR2 reads SNEGSKA (reference sequence). The CDR3 loop reads CSALGQGHSNEKLFF.

V and J are TRBV29-1 and TRBJ2-1; the D call from TCRdb, TRBD2, cannot be confirmed without DNA. The germline V gene encodes CDR1 SQVTM and CDR2 ANQGSEA. This CDR3 has 13 residues. The CDR3 loop reads CSVGAGRENEQFF.

Frequency places this clonotype as medium-sized. The chain recombines TRBV5-5 with TRBJ2-1. Germline V gene data show CDR1 as SGHKS and CDR2 as YYEKEE (reference sequence). There are 11 residues in the CDR3. CDR3 sequence reads: CASSLDYEQFF.

V gene TRBV20-1 combines with J gene TRBJ2-7; TCRdb proposes TRBD1, but this gene call is untestable without DNA. Germline V gene data show CDR1 as DFQATT and CDR2 as SNEGSKA (reference sequence). This CDR3 is 14 amino acids long. The CDR3 sequence: CSANPGRVGYEQYF.

The chain joins TRBV5-1 to TRBJ1-3. Germline values: CDR1 SGHRS, CDR2 YFSETQ. This CDR3 spans 14 amino acids. The CDR3 is CASSLGSTGNTIYF.

The rearrangement links TRBV19 to TRBJ1-5. The CDR3 totals 16 residues. Germline V gene data show CDR1 as LNHDA and CDR2 as SQIVND (reference sequence). CDR3: CASSPIRVLQYQPQHF.

This clonotype is classed as medium-sized by frequency. The rearrangement joins TRBV27 to TRBJ2-3; TCRdb returns TRBD2, unconfirmable since there is no DNA. CDR3 size: 14 residues. Germline assignment: CDR1 MNHEY and CDR2 SMNVEV (reference sequence). CDR3 loop: CASSLRRGADTQYF.

This clonotype registers medium-sized by frequency. The chain is built from TRBV27 and TRBJ1-1. This CDR3 has 12 residues. Germline V lookup: CDR1 MNHEY, CDR2 SMNVEV (reference sequence). The CDR3 loop reads CASSVQGQEAFF.

This clonotype is called medium-sized (0.01 to 0.1%) based on its frequency. The chain joins TRBV19 to TRBJ1-5. Germline V gives CDR1 LNHDA, CDR2 SQIVND (reference sequence). This CDR3 region has 14 residues. The CDR3 here is CATNAAVNNQPQHF.

The chain uses TRBV20-1 and TRBJ2-1; absent DNA, TCRdb's TRBD1 call cannot be checked. Germline values: CDR1 DFQATT, CDR2 SNEGSKA (reference sequence). The CDR3 length is 11 residues. CDR3: CSARQGSEQFF.

The chain is built from TRBV13 and TRBJ2-7; TCRdb calls TRBD1, which cannot be checked without DNA. The CDR3 runs to 11 residues. Germline V gene data show CDR1 as PRHDT and CDR2 as FYEKMQ (reference sequence). CDR3 residues: CASSQQGEQYF.